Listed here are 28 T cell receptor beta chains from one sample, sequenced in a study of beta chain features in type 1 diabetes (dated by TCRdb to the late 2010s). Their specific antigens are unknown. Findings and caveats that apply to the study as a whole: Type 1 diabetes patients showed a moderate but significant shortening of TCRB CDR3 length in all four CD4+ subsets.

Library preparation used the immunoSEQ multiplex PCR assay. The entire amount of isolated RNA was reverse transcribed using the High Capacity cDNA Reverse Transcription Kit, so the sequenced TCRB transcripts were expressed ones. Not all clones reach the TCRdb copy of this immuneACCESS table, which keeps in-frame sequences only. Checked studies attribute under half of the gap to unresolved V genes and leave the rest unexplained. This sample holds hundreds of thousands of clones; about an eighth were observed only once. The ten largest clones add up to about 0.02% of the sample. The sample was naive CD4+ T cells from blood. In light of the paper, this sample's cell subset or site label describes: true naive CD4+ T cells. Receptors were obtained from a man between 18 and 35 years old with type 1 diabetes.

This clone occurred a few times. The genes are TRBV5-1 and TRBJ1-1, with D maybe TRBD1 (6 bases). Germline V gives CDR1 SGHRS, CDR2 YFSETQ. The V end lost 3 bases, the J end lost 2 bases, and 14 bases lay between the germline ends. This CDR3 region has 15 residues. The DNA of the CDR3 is TGCGCCAGCAGCTCCCCCAAGGGGGGAAACACTGAAGCTTTCTTT. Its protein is CASSSPKGGNTEAFF.

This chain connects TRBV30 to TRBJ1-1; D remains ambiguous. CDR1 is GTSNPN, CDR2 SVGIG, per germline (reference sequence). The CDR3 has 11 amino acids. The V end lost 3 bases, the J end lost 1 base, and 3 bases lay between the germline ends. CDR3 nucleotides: TGTGCCTGGAGGACGAACACTGAAGCTTTCTTT. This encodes CAWRTNTEAFF.

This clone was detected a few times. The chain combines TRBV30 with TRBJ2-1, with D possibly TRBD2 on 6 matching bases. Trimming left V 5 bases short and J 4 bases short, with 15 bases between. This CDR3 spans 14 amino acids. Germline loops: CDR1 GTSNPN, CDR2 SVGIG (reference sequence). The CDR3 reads CAWVGGRSYNEQFF. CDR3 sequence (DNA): TGTGCCTGGGTTGGAGGGCGGTCGTACAATGAGCAGTTCTTC.

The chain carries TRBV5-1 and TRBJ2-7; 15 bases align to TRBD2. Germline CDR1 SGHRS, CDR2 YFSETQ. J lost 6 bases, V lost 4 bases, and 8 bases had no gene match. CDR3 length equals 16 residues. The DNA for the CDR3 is TGCGCCAGCAGCGAGGGACTAGCGGGGGGTCTTCGCGAGCAGTACTTC. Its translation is CASSEGLAGGLREQYF.

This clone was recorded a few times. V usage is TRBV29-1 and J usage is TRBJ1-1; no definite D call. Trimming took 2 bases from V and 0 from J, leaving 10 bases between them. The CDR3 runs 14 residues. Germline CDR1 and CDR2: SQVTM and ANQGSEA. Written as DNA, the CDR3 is TGCAGCGTTGAAATCCGGTATCTGAACACTGAAGCTTTCTTT. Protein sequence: CSVEIRYLNTEAFF.

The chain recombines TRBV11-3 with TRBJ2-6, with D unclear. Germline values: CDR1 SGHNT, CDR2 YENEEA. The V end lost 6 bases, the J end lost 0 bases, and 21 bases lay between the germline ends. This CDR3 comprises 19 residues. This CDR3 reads CASRSTLTPTLSGANVLTF. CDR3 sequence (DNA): TGTGCCAGCAGATCCACCTTGACCCCAACCCTCTCTGGGGCCAACGTCCTGACTTTC.

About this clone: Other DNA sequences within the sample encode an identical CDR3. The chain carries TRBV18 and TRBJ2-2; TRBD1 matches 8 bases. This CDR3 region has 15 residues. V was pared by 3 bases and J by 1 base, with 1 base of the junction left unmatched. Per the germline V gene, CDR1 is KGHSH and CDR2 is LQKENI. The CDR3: CASSPGTGNTGELFF. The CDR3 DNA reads TGTGCCAGCTCACCGGGGACAGGGAACACCGGGGAGCTGTTTTTT.

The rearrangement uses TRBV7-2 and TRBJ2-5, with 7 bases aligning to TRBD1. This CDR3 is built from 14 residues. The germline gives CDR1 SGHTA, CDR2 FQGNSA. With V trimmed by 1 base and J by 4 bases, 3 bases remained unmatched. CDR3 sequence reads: CASSLGAGGETQYF. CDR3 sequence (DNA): TGTGCCAGCAGCTTAGGGGCAGGGGGAGAGACCCAGTACTTC.

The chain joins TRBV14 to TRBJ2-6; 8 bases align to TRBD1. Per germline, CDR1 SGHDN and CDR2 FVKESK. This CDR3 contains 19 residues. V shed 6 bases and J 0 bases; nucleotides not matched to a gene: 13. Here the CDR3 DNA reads TGTGCCAGCAGAAGGAGTGGCGGACAGGGCTTCTCTGGGGCCAACGTCCTGACTTTC. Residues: CASRRSGGQGFSGANVLTF.

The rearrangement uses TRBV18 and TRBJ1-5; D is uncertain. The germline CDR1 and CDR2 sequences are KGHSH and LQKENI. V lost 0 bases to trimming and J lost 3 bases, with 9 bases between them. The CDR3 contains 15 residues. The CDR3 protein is CASSPPGDINQPQHF. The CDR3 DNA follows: TGTGCCAGCTCACCACCGGGCGATATCAATCAGCCCCAGCATTTT.

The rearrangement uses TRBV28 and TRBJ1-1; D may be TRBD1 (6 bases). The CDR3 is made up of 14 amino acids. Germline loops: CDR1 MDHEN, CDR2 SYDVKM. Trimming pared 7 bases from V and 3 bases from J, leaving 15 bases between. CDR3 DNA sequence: TGTGCCAGCAACCGGGGGGGGCTTGACACTGAAGCTTTCTTT. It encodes CASNRGGLDTEAFF.

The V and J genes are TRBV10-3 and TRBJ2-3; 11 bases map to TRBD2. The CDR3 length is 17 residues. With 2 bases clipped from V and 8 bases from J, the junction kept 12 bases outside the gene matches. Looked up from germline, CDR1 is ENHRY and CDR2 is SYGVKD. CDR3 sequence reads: CAISEPIAGGSLGTQYF. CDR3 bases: TGTGCCATCAGTGAGCCGATAGCGGGGGGGTCGCTGGGTACGCAGTATTTT.

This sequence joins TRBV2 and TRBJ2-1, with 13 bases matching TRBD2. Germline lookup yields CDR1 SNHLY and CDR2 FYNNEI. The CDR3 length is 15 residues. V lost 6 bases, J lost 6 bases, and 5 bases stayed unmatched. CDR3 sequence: CASSALAGGLNEQFF. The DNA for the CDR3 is TGTGCCAGCAGCGCACTAGCGGGGGGGCTCAATGAGCAGTTCTTC.

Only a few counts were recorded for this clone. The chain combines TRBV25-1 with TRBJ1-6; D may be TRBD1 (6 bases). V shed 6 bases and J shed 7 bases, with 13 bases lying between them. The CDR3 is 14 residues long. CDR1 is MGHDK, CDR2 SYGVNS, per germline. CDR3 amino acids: CASRKQGFNSPLHF. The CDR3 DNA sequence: TGTGCCAGCAGGAAACAGGGATTCAATTCACCCCTCCACTTT.

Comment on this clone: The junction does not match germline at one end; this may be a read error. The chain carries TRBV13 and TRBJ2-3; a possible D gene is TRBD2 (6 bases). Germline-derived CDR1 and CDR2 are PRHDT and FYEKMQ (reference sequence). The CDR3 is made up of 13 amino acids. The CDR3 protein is CASSLPSVDMQYF. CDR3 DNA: TGTGCCAGCAGCTTACCTAGCGTGGATATGCAGTATTTT.

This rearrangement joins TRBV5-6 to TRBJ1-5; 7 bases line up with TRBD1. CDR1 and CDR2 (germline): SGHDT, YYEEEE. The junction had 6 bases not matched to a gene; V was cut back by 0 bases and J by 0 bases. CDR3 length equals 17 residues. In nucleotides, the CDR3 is TGTGCCAGCAGCTTGGGGGACAGCTCCGATAGCAATCAGCCCCAGCATTTT. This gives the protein CASSLGDSSDSNQPQHF. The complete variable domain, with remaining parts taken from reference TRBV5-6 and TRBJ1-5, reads DAGVTQSPTHLIKTRGQQVTLRCSPKSGHDTVSWYQQALGQGPQFIFQYYEEEERQRGNFPDRFSGHQFPNYSSELNVNALLLGDSALYLCASSLGDSSDSNQPQHFGDGTRLSIL.

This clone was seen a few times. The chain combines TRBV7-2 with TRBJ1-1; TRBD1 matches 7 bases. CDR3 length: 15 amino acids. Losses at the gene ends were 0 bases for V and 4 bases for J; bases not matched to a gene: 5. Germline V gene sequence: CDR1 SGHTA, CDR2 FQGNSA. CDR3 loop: CASSLAGGVSTEAFF. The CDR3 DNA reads TGTGCCAGCAGCTTAGCAGGGGGCGTTAGCACTGAAGCTTTCTTT. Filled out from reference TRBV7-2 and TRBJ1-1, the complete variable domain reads GAGVSQSPSNKVTEKGKDVELRCDPISGHTALYWYRQSLGQGLEFLIYFQGNSAPDKSGLPSDRFSAERTGGSVSTLTIQRTQQEDSAVYLCASSLAGGVSTEAFFGQGTRLTVV.

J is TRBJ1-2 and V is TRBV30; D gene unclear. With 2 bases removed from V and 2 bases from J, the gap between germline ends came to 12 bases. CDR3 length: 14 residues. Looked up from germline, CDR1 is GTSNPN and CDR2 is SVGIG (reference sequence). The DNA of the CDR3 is TGTGCCTGGAGTCCAAACAGAGAAAACTATGGCTACACCTTC. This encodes CAWSPNRENYGYTF.

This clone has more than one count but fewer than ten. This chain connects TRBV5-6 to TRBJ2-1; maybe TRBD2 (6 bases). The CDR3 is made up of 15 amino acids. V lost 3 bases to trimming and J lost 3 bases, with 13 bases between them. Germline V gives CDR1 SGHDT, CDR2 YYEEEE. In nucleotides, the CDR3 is TGTGCCAGCAGCTCTGGCGGGGCGTTCTACAATGAGCAGTTCTTC. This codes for CASSSGGAFYNEQFF.

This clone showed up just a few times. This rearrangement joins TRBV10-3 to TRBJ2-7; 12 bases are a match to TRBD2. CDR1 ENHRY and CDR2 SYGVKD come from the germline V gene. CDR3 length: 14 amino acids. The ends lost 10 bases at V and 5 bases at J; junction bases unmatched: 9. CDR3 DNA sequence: TGTGCCACCAAACGGACTAGCGGGGTCGACGAGCAGTACTTC. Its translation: CATKRTSGVDEQYF.

CDR3 loop: CAWSEWTSGGPVQLDEQFF. The CDR3 coding sequence is TGTGCCTGGAGTGAGTGGACTAGCGGGGGGCCCGTCCAACTGGACGAGCAGTTCTTC. The chain links TRBV30 to TRBJ2-1; 14 bases fit TRBD2. The trim removed 1 base at V and 10 bases at J, leaving 18 bases unmatched. CDR3 size: 19 residues. CDR1 is GTSNPN, CDR2 SVGIG, per germline (reference sequence).

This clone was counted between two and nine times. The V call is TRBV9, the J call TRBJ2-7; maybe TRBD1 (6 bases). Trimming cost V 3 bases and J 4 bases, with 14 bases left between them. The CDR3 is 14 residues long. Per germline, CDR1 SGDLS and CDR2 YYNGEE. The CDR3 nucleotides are TGTGCCAGCAGCGCCCCGAGCAGGGGTTACGAGCAGTACTTC. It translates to CASSAPSRGYEQYF.

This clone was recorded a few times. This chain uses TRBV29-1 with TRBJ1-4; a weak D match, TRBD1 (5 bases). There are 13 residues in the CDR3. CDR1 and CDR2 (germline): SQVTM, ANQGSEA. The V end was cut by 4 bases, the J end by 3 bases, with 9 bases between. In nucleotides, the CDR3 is TGCAGCGTTGGGGAGACAGCTAATGAAAAACTGTTTTTT. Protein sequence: CSVGETANEKLFF.

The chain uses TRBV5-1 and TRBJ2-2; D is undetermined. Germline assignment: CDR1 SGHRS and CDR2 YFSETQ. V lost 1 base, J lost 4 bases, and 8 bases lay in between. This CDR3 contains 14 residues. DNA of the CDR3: TGCGCCAGCAGCTTGTCTGGCGGCACCGGGGAGCTGTTTTTT. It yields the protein CASSLSGGTGELFF.

The CDR3 loop is CASSSNSYNEQFF. The DNA of the CDR3 is TGTGCCAGCAGCTCCAACTCCTACAATGAGCAGTTCTTC. This rearrangement joins TRBV7-2 to TRBJ2-1; no definite D call. The CDR3 extends over 13 amino acids. The V gene lost 4 bases and the J gene lost 0 bases, with 4 bases spanning the gap. Germline lookup yields CDR1 SGHTA and CDR2 FQGNSA.

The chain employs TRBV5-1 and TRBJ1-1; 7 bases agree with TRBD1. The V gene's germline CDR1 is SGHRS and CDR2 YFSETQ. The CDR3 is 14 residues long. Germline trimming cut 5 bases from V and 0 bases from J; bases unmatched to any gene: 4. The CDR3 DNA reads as TGCGCCAGCAGGACGGACAGGCTGAACACTGAAGCTTTCTTT. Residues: CASRTDRLNTEAFF.

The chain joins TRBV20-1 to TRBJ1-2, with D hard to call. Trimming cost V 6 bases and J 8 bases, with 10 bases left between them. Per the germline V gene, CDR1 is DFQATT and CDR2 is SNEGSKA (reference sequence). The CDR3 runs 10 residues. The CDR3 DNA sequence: TGCAGTGCGATCCCGGACGGCTACACCTTC. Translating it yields CSAIPDGYTF.

CDR3 loop: CASSLAGEWETQYF. CDR3 DNA: TGTGCCAGCAGCTTAGCTGGGGAGTGGGAGACCCAGTACTTC. The chain has TRBV7-8 and TRBJ2-5, with D possibly being TRBD2 (5 bases). This CDR3 is built from 14 residues. Germline V gives CDR1 SGHVS, CDR2 FQNEAQ. V shed 0 bases and J shed 5 bases, with 10 bases lying between them. Supplemented by reference TRBV7-8 and TRBJ2-5, the full variable domain reads GAGVSQSPRYKVAKRGQDVALRCDPISGHVSLFWYQQALGQGPEFLTYFQNEAQLDKSGLPSDRFFAERPEGSVSTLKIQRTQQEDSAVYLCASSLAGEWETQYFGPGTRLLVL.